A single sample is the source of the 27 T cell receptor beta chains below, sequenced in a study of T cells in women clearing cervical HPV infection. Data came from immunoSEQ multiplex PCR; TCRdb stores just in-frame clones and leaves some out. The listing contains roughly 20,000 clones. The specimen was blood buffy coat. Receptors originate from a woman aged 18 to 75 with a cervical HPV16 infection that either progressed to CIN3+ or cleared (not recorded which).

The CDR3 spells CASSFRGLVGEQYF. The sequenced CDR3 bases are TGTGCCAGCAGTTTTCGGGGACTAGTGGGCGAG. V gene TRBV12-3 or TRBV12-4 combines with J gene TRBJ2-7; 8 nucleotides align to TRBD2. The observed sequence ends 3 residues before the CDR3 terminus, with the missing tail filled in from the germline J gene. The trim removed 3 bases at V and 6 bases at J, leaving 7 bases unmatched. This CDR3 spans 14 amino acids.

About this clone itself: The read terminates 3 residues before the CDR3 end, so the remaining end is supplied by the germline J gene. The chain carries TRBV20-1 and TRBJ2-3; 7 bases are shared with TRBD2. This CDR3 is 14 amino acids long. J gave up 4 bases and V 3 bases, and 7 bases lay outside the gene matches. CDR1 DFQATT and CDR2 SNEGSKA come from the germline V gene (reference sequence). The CDR3 loop reads CSARSMGGADTQYF. The CDR3 bases that were read are TGCAGTGCTAGGTCGATGGGGGGGGCAGATACG.

As to this clone: The CDR3 end is not reached by the read, which stops 3 residues before it; the germline J gene fills it in. This chain connects TRBV5-1 to TRBJ2-5; perhaps TRBD1 as D (6 bases). V was cut by 4 bases and J by 2 bases, with 9 bases left in between. Germline CDR1 and CDR2: SGHRS and YFSETQ. The CDR3 sequence is 13 residues long. CDR3 region: CASSATGQETQYF. CDR3 DNA, as far as it was read: TGCGCCAGCAGCGCCACAGGGCAAGAGACC.

Of note for this clone: The sequenced fragment ends 3 residues before the CDR3 boundary, so the rest is inferred from the germline J gene. This chain uses TRBV28 with TRBJ2-2; TRBD2 matches 11 bases. The V and J ends lost 5 bases and 5 bases, in that order; junction bases with no gene match: 4. The CDR3 totals 15 residues. Per the germline V gene, CDR1 is MDHEN and CDR2 is SYDVKM. The chain's CDR3 is CASSLAGGKTGELFF. The sequenced part of the CDR3 DNA is TGTGCCAGCAGTCTAGCGGGGGGTAAGACCGGGGAG.

Details on this clone: With the read ending 3 residues before the CDR3 end, the germline J gene is used to fill in that end. The V and J genes are TRBV5-1 and TRBJ1-6, with TRBD1 matching 10 bases. The CDR3 loop spans 16 amino acids. CDR1 is SGHRS and CDR2 is YFSETQ in the germline V gene. V trimming: 4 bases; J trimming: 10 bases; junction bases outside the gene matches: 11. Incomplete CDR3 DNA: TGCGCCAGCAGCCCTGGGGGACAGGGGTTCGGCTCACCC. Amino acids: CASSPGGQGFGSP. The whole CDR3 sequence reads CASSPGGQGFGSPLHF.

About this clone itself: The germline gene is not matched at one end of the junction; a read error may be the cause. Read coverage stops 3 residues before the CDR3 terminus; the germline J gene supplies the remainder. The chain uses TRBV20-1 and TRBJ1-4, with 9 bases that match TRBD1. Germline CDR1 reads DFQATT; CDR2 reads SNEGSKA (reference sequence). The CDR3 runs 12 residues. The sequenced part of the CDR3 DNA is TGCAGTGCAAGAGACAGGGGGGACAAA. This translates into CSARDRGDK. The CDR3 in its entirety is CSARDRGDKLFF.

A remark on this clone: With the read ending 3 residues before the CDR3 end, the germline J gene is used to fill in that end. The rearrangement joins TRBV7-9 to TRBJ2-3; 8 nucleotides line up with TRBD2. The CDR3 length is 14 residues. Germline CDR1 SEHNR, CDR2 FQNEAQ (reference sequence). CDR3 DNA, as far as it was read: TGTGCCAGCAACCCCAGCGGGGGCCAAGAGACG. Its protein is CASNPSGGQET. The entire CDR3 reads CASNPSGGQETQYF.

As concerns this clone: The observed sequence ends 3 residues before the CDR3 terminus, with the missing tail filled in from the germline J gene. J is TRBJ1-5 and V is TRBV6-1, with D hard to call. Germline V gives CDR1 MNHNS, CDR2 SASEGT. The CDR3 is 16 amino acids. Deletions cut 3 bases from V and 2 bases from J, with 14 bases between. Here the CDR3 reads CASSEFTQRGNQPQHF. Partial CDR3 DNA: TGTGCCAGCAGTGAGTTTACCCAAAGGGGCAATCAGCCC.

Of note for this clone: The read terminates 3 residues ahead of where the CDR3 ends, so the germline J gene completes it. This rearrangement joins TRBV2 to TRBJ1-4; D gene ambiguous. Germline CDR1 SNHLY, CDR2 FYNNEI. The CDR3 runs 13 residues. V was shortened by 4 bases and J by 6 bases, with 9 bases between the two germline ends. The CDR3 protein is CASSGAEDEKLFF. The part of the CDR3 DNA that was read is TGTGCCAGCAGTGGGGCAGAAGATGAAAAA.

Concerning this clone itself: The CDR3 extends 3 residues past the end of the read, so its final part is completed from the germline J gene. The chain carries TRBV12-3 or TRBV12-4 and TRBJ1-1; 9 bases fit TRBD1. The CDR3 totals 12 residues. The ends lost 7 bases at V and 4 bases at J; junction bases unmatched: 1. The sequenced part of the CDR3 DNA is TGTGCCAGCAACAGGGGGCTCACTGAA. Its translation is CASNRGLTE. The whole CDR3 protein is CASNRGLTEAFF.

With respect to this clone: Read data end 3 residues before the CDR3 end; the end is taken from the germline J gene. The rearrangement uses TRBV20-1 and TRBJ1-4; D might be TRBD1 (5 bases). This CDR3 spans 15 amino acids. The V end was cut by 0 bases, the J end by 2 bases, with 10 bases between. CDR1 DFQATT and CDR2 SNEGSKA come from the germline V gene (reference sequence). CDR3 loop: CSARDRGDTNEKLFF. The CDR3 DNA, read in part, is TGCAGTGCTAGAGATCGCGGGGACACTAATGAAAAA.

Turning to this clone: Read coverage stops 3 residues before the CDR3 terminus; the germline J gene supplies the remainder. The chain is built from TRBV20-1 and TRBJ1-4; tentatively, D is TRBD1 (6 bases). Trimming removed 5 bases at V and 4 bases at J, with 14 bases between. Germline loops: CDR1 DFQATT, CDR2 SNEGSKA (reference sequence). This CDR3 is built from 14 residues. CDR3 amino acids: CSACQGHRNEKLFF. CDR3 bases read: TGCAGTGCTTGTCAGGGACATCGTAATGAAAAA.

In regard to this clone: The read ends 3 residues shy of where the CDR3 ends; the end is completed using the germline J gene. This chain links TRBV6-2 or TRBV6-3 with TRBJ2-3, with 9 bases identical to TRBD2. The ends lost 7 bases at V and 2 bases at J; junction bases unmatched: 13. This CDR3 spans 17 amino acids. Germline V gives CDR1 MNHEY, CDR2 SVGEGT. The CDR3 here is CASKPTRLAAFTDTQYF. The covered CDR3 bases are TGTGCCAGCAAACCGACCCGACTAGCGGCCTTCACAGATACG.

CDR3 DNA (partial): TGTGCCAGCAGTCGACAGAGCCCAGAA. This gives the protein CASSRQSPE. The complete CDR3 sequence is CASSRQSPEAFF. V and J are TRBV11-2 and TRBJ1-1, with a possible D match to TRBD1 (5 bases). The missing CDR3 end, 3 residues past where the read stops, is filled in from the germline J gene. Per germline, CDR1 SGHAT and CDR2 FQNNGV. The CDR3 is 12 amino acids.

As concerns this clone: Read coverage stops 3 residues before the CDR3 terminus; the germline J gene supplies the remainder. The chain combines TRBV6-2 or TRBV6-3 with TRBJ2-5; 11 positions match TRBD2. Unmatched junction bases numbered 3, after V lost 6 bases and J lost 0 bases. The CDR3 runs 15 residues. The germline CDR1 and CDR2 sequences are MNHEY and SVGEGT. The CDR3 bases that were read are TGTGCCAGCAGGCCTAGCGGGGGGTACCAAGAGACC. Translated, it gives CASRPSGGYQET. The full CDR3 sequence reads CASRPSGGYQETQYF.

Concerning this clone: The CDR3 extends 3 residues past the end of the read, so its final part is completed from the germline J gene. The chain has TRBV7-9 and TRBJ1-1, with D uncertain. Germline V gives CDR1 SEHNR, CDR2 FQNEAQ (reference sequence). The CDR3 totals 11 residues. The CDR3 here is CASSPSNEAFF. The covered CDR3 bases are TGTGCCAGCAGCCCTAGCAATGAG.

With regard to this clone: The read falls 3 residues short of the CDR3 end, and the missing part is taken from the germline J gene. J is TRBJ2-2 and V is TRBV5-1, with 7 bases lining up with TRBD1. CDR1 is SGHRS, CDR2 YFSETQ, per germline. This CDR3 spans 13 amino acids. Partial CDR3 DNA: TGCGCCAGCAGGCTCCGGGACAGCGGAAAG. This sequence encodes CASRLRDSGK. The CDR3 in its entirety is CASRLRDSGKLFF.

Of note for this clone: The read terminates 3 residues ahead of where the CDR3 ends, so the germline J gene completes it. The chain is built from TRBV20-1 and TRBJ1-4, with D tentatively TRBD1 (6 bases). The CDR3 totals 14 residues. Germline CDR1 and CDR2: DFQATT and SNEGSKA (reference sequence). V lost 1 base and J lost 7, with 13 bases in between. CDR3 in amino acids: CSARVGGSGEKLFF. CDR3 DNA, as far as it was read: TGCAGTGCTAGAGTAGGGGGTAGTGGTGAAAAA.

On this clone itself: The sequence runs out 3 residues before the end of the CDR3; the remainder is reconstructed from the germline J gene. The chain links TRBV3-1 (or the pseudogene TRBV3-2) to TRBJ2-3; 9 bases are shared with TRBD1. Germline loops: CDR1 LGHDT, CDR2 YNNKEL (reference sequence). V gave up 2 bases and J gave up 4 bases; unmatched junction bases: 19. The CDR3 has 20 amino acids. CDR3 DNA, as far as it was read: TGTGCCAGCAGCCAAACCTCATTCCCGGGACAGGGATGGAGCTCAGATACG. Residues: CASSQTSFPGQGWSSDT. The entire CDR3 reads CASSQTSFPGQGWSSDTQYF.

Incomplete CDR3 DNA: TGTGCCAGCAGTTACCTAGCGGGGGGGCCTAGCAATGAG. This gives the protein CASSYLAGGPSNE. The full CDR3 is CASSYLAGGPSNEQFF. This sequence joins TRBV6-2 or TRBV6-3 and TRBJ2-1; 12 bases are shared with TRBD2. Read sequence stops 3 residues before the CDR3 end, and the germline J gene provides the missing end. CDR1 and CDR2 (germline): MNHEY, SVGEGT. The CDR3 runs to 16 residues. With 2 bases clipped from V and 6 bases from J, the junction kept 5 bases outside the gene matches.

As concerns this clone: Sequencing ends 3 residues short of the CDR3 end; the germline J gene provides the rest. This chain joins TRBV5-5 and TRBJ2-2, with D unclear. Germline-derived CDR1 and CDR2 are SGHKS and YYEKEE (reference sequence). The CDR3 sequence is 13 residues long. V was cut by 2 bases and J by 1 base, with 3 bases left in between. The CDR3 DNA, read in part, is TGTGCCAGCAGCTTTCGGAACACCGGGGAG. Its translation: CASSFRNTGE. The whole CDR3 sequence is CASSFRNTGELFF.

As concerns this clone: The observed sequence ends 3 residues before the CDR3 terminus, with the missing tail filled in from the germline J gene. V usage is TRBV28 and J usage is TRBJ2-4; 8 nucleotides agree with TRBD1. This CDR3 is built from 18 residues. Germline CDR1 reads MDHEN; CDR2 reads SYDVKM. V lost 6 bases to trimming and J lost 0 bases; unmatched junction nucleotides: 13. The chain's CDR3 is CASRHPTGTGLAKNIQYF. CDR3 bases read: TGTGCCAGCAGACATCCCACCGGGACAGGACTAGCCAAAAACATT.

A word on this clone: The sequenced fragment ends 3 residues before the CDR3 boundary, so the rest is inferred from the germline J gene. This chain links TRBV10-3 with TRBJ2-2; 7 positions match TRBD1. This CDR3 spans 15 amino acids. Unmatched junction bases numbered 2, after V lost 3 bases and J lost 1 base. Germline V lookup: CDR1 ENHRY, CDR2 SYGVKD. CDR3 bases read: TGTGCCATCAGTGACAGGGGGATGAACACCGGGGAG. Its translation is CAISDRGMNTGE. The whole CDR3 is CAISDRGMNTGELFF.

With respect to this clone: From the germline J gene comes the end of the CDR3, since the read stops 3 residues before it. The J gene is TRBJ1-4, the V gene TRBV19; 7 bases align to TRBD1. This CDR3 comprises 16 residues. The V gene's germline CDR1 is LNHDA and CDR2 SQIVND (reference sequence). Trimming at V came to 1 base and at J to 8 bases, leaving 10 bases not matched to a gene. This CDR3 reads CASSIGGGGFREKLFF. The sequenced CDR3 bases are TGTGCCAGTAGTATAGGCGGAGGGGGCTTTCGCGAAAAA.

Remarks on this clone: The DNA ends 3 residues before the CDR3 does, and the rest of the CDR3 is filled in from the germline J gene. The chain combines TRBV14 with TRBJ1-1; tentative D call: TRBD1 (5 bases). The V gene's germline CDR1 is SGHDN and CDR2 FVKESK. Trimming took 4 bases from V and 5 from J, leaving 20 bases between them. This CDR3 comprises 16 residues. The sequenced part of the CDR3 DNA is TGTGCCAGCAGCCCTCTAACAGGTTCGGTTGGGACTGAA. Its protein product is CASSPLTGSVGTE. The full CDR3 reads CASSPLTGSVGTEAFF.

A note on this clone: Sequence at one end of the junction differs from germline and may be a read error. With the read ending 3 residues before the CDR3 end, the germline J gene is used to fill in that end. The chain carries TRBV7-9 and TRBJ2-7; D gene uncertain. This CDR3 contains 12 residues. CDR1 and CDR2 (germline): SEHNR, FQNEAQ (reference sequence). The part of the CDR3 DNA that was read is TGTACCAGCAGCCCTCGGTCTTACGAG. This translates into CTSSPRSYE. The entire CDR3 is CTSSPRSYEQYF.

Comment on this clone: The read falls 3 residues short of the CDR3 end, and the missing part is taken from the germline J gene. The gene calls are TRBV20-1 and TRBJ2-5; possibly TRBD1 for D (5 bases). The CDR3 covers 13 residues. The V end lost 6 bases, the J end lost 2 bases, and 13 bases lay between the germline ends. CDR1 and CDR2 from the germline V gene are DFQATT and SNEGSKA (reference sequence). CDR3 DNA (partial): TGCAGTGCAATGGGGCAGCTTCAAGAGACC. This codes for CSAMGQLQET. The full CDR3 protein reads CSAMGQLQETQYF.